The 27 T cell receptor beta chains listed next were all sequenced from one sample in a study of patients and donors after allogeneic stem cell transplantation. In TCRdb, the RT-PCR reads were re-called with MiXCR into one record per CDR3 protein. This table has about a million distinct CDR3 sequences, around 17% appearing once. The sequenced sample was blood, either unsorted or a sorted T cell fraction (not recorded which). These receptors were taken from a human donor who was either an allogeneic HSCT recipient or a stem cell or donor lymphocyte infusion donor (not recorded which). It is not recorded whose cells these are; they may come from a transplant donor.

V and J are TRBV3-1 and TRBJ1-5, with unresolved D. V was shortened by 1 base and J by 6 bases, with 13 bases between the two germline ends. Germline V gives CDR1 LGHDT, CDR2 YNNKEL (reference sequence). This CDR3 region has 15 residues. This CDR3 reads CASSQVAGRGQPQHF. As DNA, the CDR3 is TGTGCCAGCAGCCAAGTGGCGGGTCGGGGTCAGCCCCAGCATTTT. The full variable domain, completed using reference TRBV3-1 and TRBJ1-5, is DTAVSQTPKYLVTQMGNDKSIKCEQNLGHDTMYWYKQDSKKFLKIMFSYNNKELIINETVPNRFSPKSPDKAHLNLHINSLELGDSAVYFCASSQVAGRGQPQHFGDGTRLSIL.

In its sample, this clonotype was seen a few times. In DNA form, the CDR3 reads TGTGCCAGCAGCGTAGATCCCAGCGGGGGGGTTCAAGAGACCCAGTACTTC. As protein: CASSVDPSGGVQETQYF. The rearrangement uses TRBV9 and TRBJ2-5; 10 bases align to TRBD2. The CDR3 loop spans 17 amino acids. Germline assignment: CDR1 SGDLS and CDR2 YYNGEE. The trim removed 0 bases at V and 2 bases at J, leaving 7 bases unmatched.

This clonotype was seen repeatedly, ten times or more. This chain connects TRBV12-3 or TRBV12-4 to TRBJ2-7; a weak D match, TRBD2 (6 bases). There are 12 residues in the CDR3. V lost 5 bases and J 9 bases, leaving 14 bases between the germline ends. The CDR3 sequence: CASSMGGFGQYF. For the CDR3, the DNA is TGTGCCAGCAGTATGGGGGGTTTTGGGCAGTACTTC.

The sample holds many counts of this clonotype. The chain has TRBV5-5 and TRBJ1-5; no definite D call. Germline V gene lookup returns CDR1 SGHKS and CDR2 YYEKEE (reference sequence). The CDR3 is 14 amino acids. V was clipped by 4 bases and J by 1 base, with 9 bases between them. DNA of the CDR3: TGTGCCAGCAGCCCAAGCGGGAGCAATCAGCCCCAGCATTTT. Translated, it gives CASSPSGSNQPQHF. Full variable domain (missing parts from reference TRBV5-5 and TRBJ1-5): DAGVTQSPTHLIKTRGQQVTLRCSPISGHKSVSWYQQVLGQGPQFIFQYYEKEERGRGNFPDRFSARQFPNYSSELNVNALLLGDSALYLCASSPSGSNQPQHFGDGTRLSIL.

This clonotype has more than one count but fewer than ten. The CDR3 bases are TGTGCCAGCAGTCCGGGACAGGGGGAGGCAGAGACCCAGTACTTC. Translation gives CASSPGQGEAETQYF. This chain links TRBV6-2 or TRBV6-3 with TRBJ2-5; 11 bases match TRBD1. The length of the CDR3 is 15 residues. The junction had 6 bases not matched to a gene; V was cut back by 5 bases and J by 4 bases. Germline V gene lookup returns CDR1 MNHEY and CDR2 SVGEGT.

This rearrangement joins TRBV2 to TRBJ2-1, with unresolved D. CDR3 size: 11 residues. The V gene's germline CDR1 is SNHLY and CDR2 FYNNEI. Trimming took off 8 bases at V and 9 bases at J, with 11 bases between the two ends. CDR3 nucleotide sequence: TGTGCCAGCCTACTTGGGTTTGAGCAGTTCTTC. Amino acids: CASLLGFEQFF. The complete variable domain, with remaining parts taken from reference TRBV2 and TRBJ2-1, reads EPEVTQTPSHQVTQMGQEVILRCVPISNHLYFYWYRQILGQKVEFLVSFYNNEISEKSEIFDDQFSVERPDGSNFTLKIRSTKLEDSAMYFCASLLGFEQFFGPGTRLTVL.

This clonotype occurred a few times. The CDR3 DNA reads as TGCAGTGCTACCGTTGGGGGAGGGGGCCTGGGGACTGAAGCTTTCTTT. Amino acids: CSATVGGGGLGTEAFF. This rearrangement joins TRBV20-1 to TRBJ1-1, with 7 bases matching TRBD1. The junction had 16 bases not matched to a gene; V was cut back by 4 bases and J by 5 bases. Per the germline V gene, CDR1 is DFQATT and CDR2 is SNEGSKA (reference sequence). CDR3 length: 16 residues.

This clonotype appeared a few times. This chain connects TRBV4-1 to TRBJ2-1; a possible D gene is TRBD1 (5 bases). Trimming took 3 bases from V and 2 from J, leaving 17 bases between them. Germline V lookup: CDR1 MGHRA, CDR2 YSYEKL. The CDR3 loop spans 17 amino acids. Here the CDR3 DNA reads TGCGCCAGCAGCCACGTTGATAGGGGAATAACCTACAATGAGCAGTTCTTC. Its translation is CASSHVDRGITYNEQFF.

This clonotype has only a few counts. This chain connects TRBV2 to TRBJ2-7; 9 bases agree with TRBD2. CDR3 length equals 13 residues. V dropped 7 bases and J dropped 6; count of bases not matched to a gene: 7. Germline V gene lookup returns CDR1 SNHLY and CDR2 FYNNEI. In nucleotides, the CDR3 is TGTGCCAGCACCGAAGTGCGGGAGGGCGAGCAGTACTTC. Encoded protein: CASTEVREGEQYF. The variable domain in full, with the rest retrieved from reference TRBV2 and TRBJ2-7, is EPEVTQTPSHQVTQMGQEVILRCVPISNHLYFYWYRQILGQKVEFLVSFYNNEISEKSEIFDDQFSVERPDGSNFTLKIRSTKLEDSAMYFCASTEVREGEQYFGPGTRLTVT.

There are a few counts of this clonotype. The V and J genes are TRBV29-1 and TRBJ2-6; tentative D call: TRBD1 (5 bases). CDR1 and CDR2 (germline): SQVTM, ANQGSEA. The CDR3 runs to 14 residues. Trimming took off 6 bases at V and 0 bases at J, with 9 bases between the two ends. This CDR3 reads CSVQVSSGANVLTF. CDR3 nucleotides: TGCAGCGTACAGGTGTCCTCTGGGGCCAACGTCCTGACTTTC.

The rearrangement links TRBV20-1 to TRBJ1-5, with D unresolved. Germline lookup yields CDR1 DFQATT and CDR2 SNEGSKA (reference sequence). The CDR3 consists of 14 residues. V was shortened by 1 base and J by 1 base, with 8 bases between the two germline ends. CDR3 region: CSARAPSSNQPQHF. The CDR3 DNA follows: TGCAGTGCTAGAGCCCCGTCCAGCAATCAGCCCCAGCATTTT.

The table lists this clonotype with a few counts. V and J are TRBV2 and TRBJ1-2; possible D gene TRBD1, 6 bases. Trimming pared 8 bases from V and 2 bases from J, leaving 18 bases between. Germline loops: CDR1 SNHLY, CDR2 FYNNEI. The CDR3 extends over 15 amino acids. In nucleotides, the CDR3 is TGTGCCAGCCAGGGGAGTGGACTGGCAAACTATGGCTACACCTTC. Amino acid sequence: CASQGSGLANYGYTF.

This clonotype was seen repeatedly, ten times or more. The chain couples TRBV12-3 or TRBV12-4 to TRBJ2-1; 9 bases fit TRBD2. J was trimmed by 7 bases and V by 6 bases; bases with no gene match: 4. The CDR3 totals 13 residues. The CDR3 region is CASSLTSGNEQFF. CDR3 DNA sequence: TGTGCCAGCAGCTTGACTAGCGGAAATGAGCAGTTCTTC.

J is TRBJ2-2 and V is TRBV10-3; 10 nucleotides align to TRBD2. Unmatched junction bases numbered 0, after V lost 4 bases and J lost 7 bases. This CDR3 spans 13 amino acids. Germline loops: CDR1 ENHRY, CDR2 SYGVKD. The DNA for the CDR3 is TGTGCCATCAGTGGGACTAGCGGCGGGGAGCTGTTTTTT. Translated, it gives CAISGTSGGELFF.

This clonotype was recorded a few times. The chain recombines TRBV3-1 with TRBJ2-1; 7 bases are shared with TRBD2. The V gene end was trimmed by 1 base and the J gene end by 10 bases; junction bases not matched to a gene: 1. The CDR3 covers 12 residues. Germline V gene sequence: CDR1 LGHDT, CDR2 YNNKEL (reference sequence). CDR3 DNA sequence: TGTGCCAGCAGCCAAGGGGAGGGAGAGCAGTTCTTC. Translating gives CASSQGEGEQFF.

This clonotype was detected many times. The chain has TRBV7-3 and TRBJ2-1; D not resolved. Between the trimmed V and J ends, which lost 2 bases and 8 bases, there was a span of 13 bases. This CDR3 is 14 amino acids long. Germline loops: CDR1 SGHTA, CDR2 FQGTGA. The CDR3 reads CASSLRFSSDEQFF. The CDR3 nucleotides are TGTGCCAGCAGCTTACGTTTTAGCAGCGATGAGCAGTTCTTC.

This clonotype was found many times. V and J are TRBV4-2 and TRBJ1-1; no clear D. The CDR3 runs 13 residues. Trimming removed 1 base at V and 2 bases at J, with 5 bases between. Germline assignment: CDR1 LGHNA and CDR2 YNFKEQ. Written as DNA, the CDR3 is TGTGCCAGCAGCCAAGGATCTAACACTGAAGCTTTCTTT. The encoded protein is CASSQGSNTEAFF.

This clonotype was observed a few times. The CDR3, as DNA: TGCAGTGCTAGACTACCGGGACAGGGCTCCTACGAGCAGTACTTC. As protein: CSARLPGQGSYEQYF. The genes are TRBV20-1 and TRBJ2-7; 9 nucleotides align to TRBD1. Looked up from germline, CDR1 is DFQATT and CDR2 is SNEGSKA (reference sequence). Unmatched junction bases numbered 5, after V lost 2 bases and J lost 0 bases. The CDR3 is 15 amino acids.

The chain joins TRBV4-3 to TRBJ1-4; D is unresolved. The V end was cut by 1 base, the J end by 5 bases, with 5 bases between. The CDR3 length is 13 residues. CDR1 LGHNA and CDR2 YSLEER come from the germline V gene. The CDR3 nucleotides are TGCGCCAGCAGCCAAGGAAGAAATGAAAAACTGTTTTTT. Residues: CASSQGRNEKLFF.

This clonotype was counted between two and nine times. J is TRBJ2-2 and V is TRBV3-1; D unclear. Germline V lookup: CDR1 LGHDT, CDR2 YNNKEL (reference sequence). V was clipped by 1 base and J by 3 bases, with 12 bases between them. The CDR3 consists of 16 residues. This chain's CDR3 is CASSQGTSSYTGELFF. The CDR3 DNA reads TGTGCCAGCAGCCAAGGTACGAGCTCATACACCGGGGAGCTGTTTTTT.

CDR3 bases: TGTGCCACCAGCAGACCGGTCGCCTTGGGGGGGCAAGAGACCCAGTACTTC. Amino acid sequence: CATSRPVALGGQETQYF. The rearrangement joins TRBV15 to TRBJ2-5, with 7 bases identical to TRBD2. Looked up from germline, CDR1 is LNHNV and CDR2 is YYDKDF (reference sequence). The CDR3 is made up of 17 amino acids. V shed 2 bases, J shed 2 bases, and the junction held 11 bases outside the gene matches.

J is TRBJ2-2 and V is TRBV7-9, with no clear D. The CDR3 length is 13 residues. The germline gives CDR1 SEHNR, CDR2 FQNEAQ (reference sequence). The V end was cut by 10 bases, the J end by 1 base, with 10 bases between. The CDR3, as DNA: TGTGCCACCCCGAGAGGGAACACCGGGGAGCTGTTTTTT. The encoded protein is CATPRGNTGELFF.

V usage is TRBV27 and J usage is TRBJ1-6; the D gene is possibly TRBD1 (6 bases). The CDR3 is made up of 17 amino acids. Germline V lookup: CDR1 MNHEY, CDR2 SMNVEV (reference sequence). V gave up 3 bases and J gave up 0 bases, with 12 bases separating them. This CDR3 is CASSFTKTGSYNSPLHF. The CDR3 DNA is TGTGCCAGCAGTTTCACCAAGACAGGCTCCTATAATTCACCCCTCCACTTT.

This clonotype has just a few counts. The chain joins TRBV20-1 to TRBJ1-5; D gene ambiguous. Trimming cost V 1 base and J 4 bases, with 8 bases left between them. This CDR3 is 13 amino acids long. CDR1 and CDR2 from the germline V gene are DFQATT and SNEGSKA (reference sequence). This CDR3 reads CSARVGENQPQHF. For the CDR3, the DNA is TGCAGTGCTAGAGTCGGCGAAAATCAGCCCCAGCATTTT.

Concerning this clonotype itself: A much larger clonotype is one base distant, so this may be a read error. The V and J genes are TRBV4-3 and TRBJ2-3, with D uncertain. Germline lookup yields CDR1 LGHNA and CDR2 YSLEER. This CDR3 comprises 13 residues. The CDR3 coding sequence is TGCGCCAGCGGCCAAGATTTTGGGGATACGCAGTATTTT. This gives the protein CASGQDFGDTQYF.

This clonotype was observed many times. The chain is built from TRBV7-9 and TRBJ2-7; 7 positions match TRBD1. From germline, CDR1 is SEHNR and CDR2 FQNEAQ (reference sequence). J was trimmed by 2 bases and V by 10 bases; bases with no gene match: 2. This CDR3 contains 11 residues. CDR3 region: CATQGAYEQYF. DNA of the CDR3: TGTGCCACCCAGGGGGCCTACGAGCAGTACTTC.

The CDR3 region is CSATGTRVTDTQYF. Written as DNA, the CDR3 is TGCAGTGCTACCGGGACTAGAGTTACAGATACGCAGTATTTT. The chain recombines TRBV20-1 with TRBJ2-3; 8 bases map to TRBD2. With 4 bases clipped from V and 3 bases from J, the junction kept 6 bases outside the gene matches. The CDR3 is made up of 14 amino acids. Germline V lookup: CDR1 DFQATT, CDR2 SNEGSKA (reference sequence).